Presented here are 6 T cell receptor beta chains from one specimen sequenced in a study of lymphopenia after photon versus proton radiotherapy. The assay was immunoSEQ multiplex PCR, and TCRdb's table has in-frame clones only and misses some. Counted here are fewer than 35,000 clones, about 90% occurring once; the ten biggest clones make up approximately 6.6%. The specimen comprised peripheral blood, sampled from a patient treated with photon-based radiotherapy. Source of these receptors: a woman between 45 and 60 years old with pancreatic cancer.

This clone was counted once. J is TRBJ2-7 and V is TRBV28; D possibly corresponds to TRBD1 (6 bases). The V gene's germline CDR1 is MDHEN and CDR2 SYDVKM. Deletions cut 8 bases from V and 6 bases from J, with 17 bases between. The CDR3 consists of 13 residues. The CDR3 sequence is CASGLRIRGEQYF. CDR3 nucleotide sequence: TGTGCCAGCGGTCTGCGAATCAGGGGCGAGCAGTACTTC.

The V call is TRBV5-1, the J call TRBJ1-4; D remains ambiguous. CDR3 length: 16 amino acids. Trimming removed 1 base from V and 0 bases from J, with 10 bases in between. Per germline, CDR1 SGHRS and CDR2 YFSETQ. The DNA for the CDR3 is TGCGCCAGCAGCTTGAGTCCGGCAGCAACTAATGAAAAACTGTTTTTT. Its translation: CASSLSPAATNEKLFF.

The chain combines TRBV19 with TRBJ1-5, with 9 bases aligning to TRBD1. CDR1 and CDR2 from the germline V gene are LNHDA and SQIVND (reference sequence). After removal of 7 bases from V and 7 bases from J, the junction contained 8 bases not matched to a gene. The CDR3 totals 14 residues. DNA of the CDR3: TGTGCCAGTACACCGGGACAGGGAATCCAGCCCCAGCATTTT. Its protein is CASTPGQGIQPQHF. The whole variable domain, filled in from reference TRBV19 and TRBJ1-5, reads DGGITQSPKYLFRKEGQNVTLSCEQNLNHDAMYWYRQDPGQGLRLIYYSQIVNDFQKGDIAEGYSVSREKKESFPLTVTSAQKNPTAFYLCASTPGQGIQPQHFGDGTRLSIL.

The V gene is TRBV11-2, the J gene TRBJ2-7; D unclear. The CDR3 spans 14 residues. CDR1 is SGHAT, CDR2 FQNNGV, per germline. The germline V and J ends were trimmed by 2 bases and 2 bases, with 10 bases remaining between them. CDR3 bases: TGTGCCAGCAGCTTAAGCAGAGGAACCTACGAGCAGTACTTC. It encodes CASSLSRGTYEQYF.

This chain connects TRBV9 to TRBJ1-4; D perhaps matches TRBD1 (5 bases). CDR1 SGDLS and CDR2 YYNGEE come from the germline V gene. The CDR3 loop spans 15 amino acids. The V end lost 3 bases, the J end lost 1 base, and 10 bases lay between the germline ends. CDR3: CASSAGGGTNEKLFF. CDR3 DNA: TGTGCCAGCAGCGCCGGCGGGGGAACTAATGAAAAACTGTTTTTT.

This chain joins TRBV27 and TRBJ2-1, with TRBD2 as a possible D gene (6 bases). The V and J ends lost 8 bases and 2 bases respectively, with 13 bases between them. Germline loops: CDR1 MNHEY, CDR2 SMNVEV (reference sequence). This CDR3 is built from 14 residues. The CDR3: CASAGTGPYNEQFF. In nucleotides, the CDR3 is TGTGCCAGCGCCGGGACTGGACCCTACAATGAGCAGTTCTTC.